This TCR beta chain was sequenced during a study of T cell changes during pregnancy in multiple sclerosis. TCRdb's copy holds only in-frame clones and misses some; the assay was immunoSEQ multiplex PCR. The table has roughly 30,000 clones, more than 75% seen once. The source was CD8+ T cells from peripheral blood mononuclear cells, collected after pregnancy. The sequence derives from a female donor with multiple sclerosis, enrolled in a pregnancy study.

CDR3: CASSIPASGGFTDTQYF. The CDR3 nucleotides read TGTGCCAGCAGCATTCCGGCGAGCGGGGGTTTCACAGATACGCAGTATTTT. The rearrangement uses TRBV7-9 and TRBJ2-3; 8 nucleotides align to TRBD2. The germline gives CDR1 SEHNR, CDR2 FQNEAQ (reference sequence). The trim removed 5 bases at V and 2 bases at J, leaving 12 bases unmatched. CDR3 length: 17 residues.